Shown below are 29 T cell receptor beta chains from a single sample sequenced in a study of cytomegalovirus exposure and HLA in healthy donors. A multiplex PCR was run with 60 Vbeta primers and 13 Jbeta primers. Using immunoSEQ multiplex PCR, the repertoire was profiled, and TCRdb retains in-frame clones only, with some absent. The sample has tens of thousands of clones; approximately 81% are singletons. The source material was PBMCs. The receptors originated from a woman aged 30 to 39 in good health and CMV-seropositive.

The chain links TRBV18 to TRBJ2-1; 9 bases match TRBD2. The CDR3 extends over 15 amino acids. With V trimmed by 2 bases and J by 8 bases, 7 bases remained unmatched. Germline CDR1 reads KGHSH; CDR2 reads LQKENI. For the CDR3, the DNA is TGTGCCAGCTCACCAGGGCTAGCGGGACGGGATGAGCAGTTCTTC. It codes for CASSPGLAGRDEQFF.

This sequence joins TRBV28 and TRBJ2-3; D is unresolved. CDR3 length: 14 residues. With 2 bases removed from V and 4 bases from J, the gap between germline ends came to 10 bases. Germline V gives CDR1 MDHEN, CDR2 SYDVKM. The CDR3 spells CASSLASRADTQYF. CDR3 nucleotide sequence: TGTGCCAGCAGTTTAGCGTCTCGCGCAGATACGCAGTATTTT.

V gene TRBV30 combines with J gene TRBJ2-1, with D perhaps TRBD2 (7 bases). V gave up 3 bases and J gave up 0 bases, with 12 bases separating them. Per the germline V gene, CDR1 is GTSNPN and CDR2 is SVGIG (reference sequence). The CDR3 has 15 amino acids. The CDR3 sequence is CAWRRGRDSYNEQFF. The CDR3 nucleotides are TGTGCCTGGAGAAGGGGGAGGGACTCCTACAATGAGCAGTTCTTC.

This sequence joins TRBV7-9 and TRBJ1-2, with 10 bases lining up with TRBD1. The germline gives CDR1 SEHNR, CDR2 FQNEAQ (reference sequence). The CDR3 is 13 residues long. V was pared by 5 bases and J by 8 bases, with 5 bases of the junction left unmatched. The CDR3, as DNA: TGTGCCAGCAGCCGACAGGGGGCGGGAGGCTACACCTTC. Translating gives CASSRQGAGGYTF.

V and J are TRBV23-1 and TRBJ2-7, with 7 positions matching TRBD1. TRBV23-1 belongs to the ORF category, with a function that is uncertain. V shed 4 bases, J shed 1 base, and the junction held 4 bases outside the gene matches. CDR3 length equals 14 residues. The chain's CDR3 is CASSPPGQSYEQYF. The CDR3 DNA sequence: TGCGCCAGCAGTCCTCCGGGACAGTCCTACGAGCAGTACTTC.

The rearrangement joins TRBV7-9 to TRBJ2-1; TRBD2 matches at 7 bases. The V gene end was trimmed by 4 bases and the J gene end by 7 bases; junction bases not matched to a gene: 10. The germline gives CDR1 SEHNR, CDR2 FQNEAQ (reference sequence). The CDR3 spans 15 residues. The DNA of the CDR3 is TGTGCCAGCAGCTCTGGCGGCGGGAGCTTGAATGAGCAGTTCTTC. Amino acids: CASSSGGGSLNEQFF.

The CDR3 reads CASSLTPGGRNTEAFF. In DNA form, the CDR3 reads TGCGCCAGCAGCTTGACCCCAGGAGGTCGGAACACTGAAGCTTTCTTT. The chain combines TRBV5-1 with TRBJ1-1, with D unresolved. CDR3 length: 16 residues. With 1 base removed from V and 1 base from J, the gap between germline ends came to 14 bases. Germline CDR1 reads SGHRS; CDR2 reads YFSETQ.

This clone has just a few counts. V gene TRBV10-2 combines with J gene TRBJ1-5, with TRBD1 as a possible D gene (6 bases). Germline CDR1 is WSHSY and CDR2 is SAAADI. V was cut by 3 bases and J by 4 bases, with 7 bases left in between. The CDR3 runs 13 residues. In nucleotides, the CDR3 is TGCGCCAGCAGTGAAACAGGGAATCAGCCCCAGCATTTT. The encoded protein is CASSETGNQPQHF.

The chain recombines TRBV27 with TRBJ2-7; TRBD1 matches at 7 bases. Losses at the gene ends were 4 bases for V and 0 bases for J; bases not matched to a gene: 6. Germline values: CDR1 MNHEY, CDR2 SMNVEV (reference sequence). This CDR3 spans 15 amino acids. The CDR3 DNA sequence: TGTGCCAGCAGTTCCCACAGGGGAATCTCCTACGAGCAGTACTTC. Translation: CASSSHRGISYEQYF.

The chain is built from TRBV27 and TRBJ2-7; D is uncertain. CDR1 and CDR2 (germline): MNHEY, SMNVEV (reference sequence). The CDR3 has 13 residues. V lost 6 bases and J 2 bases, leaving 11 bases between the germline ends. In nucleotides, the CDR3 is TGTGCCAGCAGCCGAACCGGTGCCTACGAGCAGTACTTC. Translated: CASSRTGAYEQYF.

The rearrangement links TRBV10-1 to TRBJ2-3; TRBD1 agrees at 7 bases. Germline values: CDR1 WNHNN, CDR2 SYGVQD (reference sequence). Trimming cost V 0 bases and J 11 bases; bases outside gene matches: 2. The CDR3 totals 12 residues. The CDR3 spells CASSESGQKQYF. The CDR3 nucleotides are TGCGCCAGCAGTGAGTCGGGACAGAAGCAGTATTTT.

The CDR3 DNA reads TGTGCCTGGGCCCCGACAGGGCTTACTGAAGCTTTCTTT. Encoded protein: CAWAPTGLTEAFF. This sequence joins TRBV30 and TRBJ1-1; 7 positions match TRBD1. J lost 5 bases, V lost 5 bases, and 8 bases had no gene match. Germline assignment: CDR1 GTSNPN and CDR2 SVGIG (reference sequence). This CDR3 comprises 13 residues.

The chain combines TRBV7-2 with TRBJ1-2; 9 nucleotides match TRBD1. CDR1 and CDR2 from the germline V gene are SGHTA and FQGNSA. V was clipped by 4 bases and J by 4 bases; unmatched bases: 10. This CDR3 has 16 residues. This CDR3 reads CASSSAQGALSYGYTF. CDR3 bases: TGTGCCAGCAGCTCGGCACAGGGGGCGCTTAGCTATGGCTACACCTTC.

This clone was observed once. The chain uses TRBV11-2 and TRBJ2-7; 10 bases agree with TRBD2. Germline V gene lookup returns CDR1 SGHAT and CDR2 FQNNGV. The CDR3 runs 15 residues. The V segment lost 5 bases and the J segment 3 bases; nucleotides outside the gene matches: 7. The CDR3 here is CASSLGQREGYEQYF. The CDR3 bases are TGTGCCAGCAGCCTAGGGCAGCGGGAGGGCTACGAGCAGTACTTC.

Turning to this clone: A read error may produce the germline difference seen at one junction end. The chain uses TRBV28 and TRBJ2-7; 7 nucleotides match TRBD1. Germline-derived CDR1 and CDR2 are MDHEN and SYDVKM. This CDR3 contains 11 residues. The CDR3 nucleotides read TGTGCCAGCAGTTTGAAGGGGGCTCAGCACTTC. Protein sequence: CASSLKGAQHF. The full variable domain, rest sourced from reference TRBV28 and TRBJ2-7, is DVKVTQSSRYLVKRTGEKVFLECVQDMDHENMFWYRQDPGLGLRLIYFSYDVKMKEKGDIPEGYSVSREKKERFSLILESASTNQTSMYLCASSLKGAQHFGPGTRLTVT.

Concerning this clone: Other DNA variants within this sample encode the same CDR3. The V and J genes are TRBV7-2 and TRBJ1-5; no definite D call. Looked up from germline, CDR1 is SGHTA and CDR2 is FQGNSA. The CDR3 spans 13 residues. V lost 5 bases and J 2 bases, leaving 7 bases between the germline ends. The CDR3 DNA reads as TGTGCCAGCAGCCCCCGGGGCAATCAGCCCCAGCATTTT. It yields the protein CASSPRGNQPQHF. Based on the CDR3 plus reference TRBV7-2 and TRBJ1-5, the full variable domain is GAGVSQSPSNKVTEKGKDVELRCDPISGHTALYWYRQSLGQGLEFLIYFQGNSAPDKSGLPSDRFSAERTGGSVSTLTIQRTQQEDSAVYLCASSPRGNQPQHFGDGTRLSIL.

J is TRBJ2-7 and V is TRBV18; the match to TRBD1 covers 8 bases. Looked up from germline, CDR1 is KGHSH and CDR2 is LQKENI. The CDR3 consists of 14 residues. The ends lost 3 bases at V and 3 bases at J; junction bases unmatched: 4. CDR3 residues: CASSPETGVYEQYF. The CDR3 region has the DNA TGTGCCAGCTCACCGGAGACAGGGGTCTACGAGCAGTACTTC. Filled out from reference TRBV18 and TRBJ2-7, the complete variable domain reads NAGVMQNPRHLVRRRGQEARLRCSPMKGHSHVYWYRQLPEEGLKFMVYLQKENIIDESGMPKERFSAEFPKEGPSILRIQQVVRGDSAAYFCASSPETGVYEQYFGPGTRLTVT.

The chain links TRBV30 to TRBJ2-7, with 8 bases identical to TRBD1. V shed 3 bases and J 4 bases; nucleotides not matched to a gene: 5. Germline CDR1 GTSNPN, CDR2 SVGIG (reference sequence). This CDR3 has 13 residues. The chain's CDR3 is CAWSPGQGYEQYF. The CDR3 coding sequence is TGTGCCTGGAGCCCCGGACAGGGTTACGAGCAGTACTTC.

This clone was recorded only once. The rearrangement uses TRBV28 and TRBJ2-7, with a weak D call TRBD2 (6 bases). The germline V and J ends were trimmed by 2 bases and 7 bases, with 18 bases remaining between them. The length of the CDR3 is 15 residues. The germline V gene encodes CDR1 MDHEN and CDR2 SYDVKM. The CDR3 spells CASSLSSGVVQEQYF. CDR3 nucleotide sequence: TGTGCCAGCAGTTTAAGCTCGGGAGTGGTCCAAGAGCAGTACTTC.

The rearrangement links TRBV18 to TRBJ1-1; maybe TRBD1 (6 bases). Germline CDR1 KGHSH, CDR2 LQKENI. The length of the CDR3 is 13 residues. V gave up 5 bases and J gave up 1 base, with 8 bases separating them. CDR3 sequence reads: CASSGGQNTEAFF. The CDR3 nucleotides are TGTGCCAGCTCAGGGGGACAGAACACTGAAGCTTTCTTT. The entire variable domain, with the rest obtained from reference TRBV18 and TRBJ1-1, is as follows: NAGVMQNPRHLVRRRGQEARLRCSPMKGHSHVYWYRQLPEEGLKFMVYLQKENIIDESGMPKERFSAEFPKEGPSILRIQQVVRGDSAAYFCASSGGQNTEAFFGQGTRLTVV.

This rearrangement joins TRBV2 to TRBJ2-7; TRBD1 matches at 7 bases. The CDR3 length is 14 residues. The V segment lost 7 bases and the J segment 4 bases; nucleotides outside the gene matches: 10. Germline V lookup: CDR1 SNHLY, CDR2 FYNNEI. CDR3 sequence (DNA): TGTGCCAGCAATTCGCGACAGGGCTCTTACGAGCAGTACTTC. Encoded protein: CASNSRQGSYEQYF.

This chain links TRBV7-9 with TRBJ2-3, with D possibly being TRBD2 (6 bases). Trimming shortened V by 1 base and J by 2 bases, and 10 bases separated the two germline ends. The germline V gene has CDR1 SEHNR and CDR2 FQNEAQ (reference sequence). The CDR3 has 15 residues. The CDR3 DNA sequence: TGTGCCAGCAGCTTAGTCTCGGGAGCCACAGATACGCAGTATTTT. Amino acid sequence: CASSLVSGATDTQYF.

V and J are TRBV5-1 and TRBJ1-1; D is unresolved. V was trimmed by 1 base and J by 1 base, leaving 8 bases between them. The germline V gene has CDR1 SGHRS and CDR2 YFSETQ. This CDR3 contains 14 residues. The CDR3 DNA reads TGCGCCAGCAGCTTGTTTCCGGGGAACACTGAAGCTTTCTTT. Translated, it gives CASSLFPGNTEAFF.

This chain uses TRBV2 with TRBJ1-5, with 7 bases that match TRBD1. V lost 5 bases, J lost 12 bases, and 4 bases stayed unmatched. From germline, CDR1 is SNHLY and CDR2 FYNNEI. The CDR3 totals 11 residues. CDR3: CASSYNRGQHF. The CDR3 DNA follows: TGTGCCAGCAGTTATAACAGGGGCCAGCATTTT.

This clone is large. The chain links TRBV2 to TRBJ2-1; D is perhaps TRBD2 (5 bases). Trimming cost V 6 bases and J 2 bases, with 14 bases left between them. The CDR3 totals 15 residues. Germline V CDR1 and CDR2: SNHLY, FYNNEI. CDR3: CASRTGNRTYNEQFF. The CDR3 coding sequence is TGTGCCAGCAGAACCGGGAACCGAACCTACAATGAGCAGTTCTTC.

This clone was seen a few times. V usage is TRBV30 and J usage is TRBJ2-3; 7 bases map to TRBD1. CDR3 size: 16 residues. CDR1 is GTSNPN and CDR2 is SVGIG in the germline V gene (reference sequence). J was trimmed by 2 bases and V by 0 bases; bases with no gene match: 8. The CDR3 coding sequence is TGTGCCTGGAGTGTACTGAGGGGGCTTCTCACAGATACGCAGTATTTT. The encoded protein is CAWSVLRGLLTDTQYF.

The gene calls are TRBV30 and TRBJ1-5; D gene ambiguous. V lost 1 base, J lost 1 base, and 11 bases lay in between. This CDR3 spans 15 amino acids. From germline, CDR1 is GTSNPN and CDR2 SVGIG (reference sequence). The CDR3 DNA sequence: TGTGCCTGGAGTGGAGGGCATGCAAGCAATCAGCCCCAGCATTTT. Protein: CAWSGGHASNQPQHF.

V usage is TRBV6-1 and J usage is TRBJ2-2; 7 bases match TRBD2. Germline trimming cut 7 bases from V and 5 bases from J; bases unmatched to any gene: 7. The CDR3 consists of 14 residues. Germline V gene sequence: CDR1 MNHNS, CDR2 SASEGT. The CDR3 spells CASMGGFGTGELFF. The CDR3, as DNA: TGTGCCAGCATGGGAGGGTTCGGTACCGGGGAGCTGTTTTTT.

The V and J genes are TRBV28 and TRBJ2-7; 10 bases agree with TRBD1. Germline CDR1 is MDHEN and CDR2 is SYDVKM. The CDR3 loop spans 15 amino acids. V lost 5 bases to trimming and J lost 5 bases; unmatched junction nucleotides: 9. The CDR3 spells CASSTAGTGDHEQYF. CDR3 bases: TGTGCCAGCAGTACCGCCGGGACAGGGGATCACGAGCAGTACTTC.